The 5 T cell receptor beta chains given below trace back to one sample, sequenced in a study of blood T cell repertoires in COVID-19. The assay was immunoSEQ multiplex PCR, and TCRdb's table has in-frame clones only and misses some. The table shows roughly 38,000 clones, with about four fifths occurring only once. The sequencing input was peripheral blood. These receptors were collected from a man aged 35 to 55 with active or convalescent COVID-19.

The CDR3 coding sequence is TGTGCCAGCAGCTTACAGCGGGGGGGATACACAGATACGCAGTATTTT. This codes for CASSLQRGGYTDTQYF. The V call is TRBV7-2, the J call TRBJ2-3; 10 positions match TRBD2. The CDR3 covers 16 residues. V lost 2 bases to trimming and J lost 2 bases; unmatched junction nucleotides: 4. Germline CDR1 SGHTA, CDR2 FQGNSA.

The chain links TRBV7-3 to TRBJ1-1; TRBD1 matches 8 bases. CDR3 length: 15 amino acids. Germline CDR1 and CDR2: SGHTA and FQGTGA. Trimming at V came to 5 bases and at J to 5 bases, leaving 10 bases not matched to a gene. CDR3 sequence (DNA): TGTGCCAGCAGCCCTACGACAGGGGACCTAACTGAAGCTTTCTTT. This sequence encodes CASSPTTGDLTEAFF.

This chain links TRBV10-2 with TRBJ1-1; 7 positions match TRBD1. With 2 bases clipped from V and 2 bases from J, the junction kept 2 bases outside the gene matches. The CDR3 spans 14 residues. CDR1 is WSHSY, CDR2 SAAADI, per germline. Here the CDR3 reads CASSEDRENTEAFF. CDR3 coding DNA: TGCGCCAGCAGTGAGGACAGGGAAAACACTGAAGCTTTCTTT.

This clone has only a few counts. V gene TRBV6-1 combines with J gene TRBJ1-2; possibly TRBD1 for D (5 bases). V was cut by 2 bases and J by 4 bases, with 11 bases left in between. The CDR3 covers 14 residues. Germline assignment: CDR1 MNHNS and CDR2 SASEGT. The CDR3 DNA reads as TGTGCCAGCAGTGAATTTGGGGCTTTCTATGGCTACACCTTC. Amino acids: CASSEFGAFYGYTF.

This clone was detected only a few times. The chain joins TRBV7-9 to TRBJ1-6; TRBD1 matches 10 bases. The CDR3 consists of 16 residues. J gave up 9 bases and V 1 base, and 6 bases lay outside the gene matches. CDR1 is SEHNR and CDR2 is FQNEAQ in the germline V gene (reference sequence). The CDR3: CASSLVIGQGGSPLHF. CDR3 nucleotides: TGTGCCAGCAGCTTAGTGATCGGACAGGGGGGTTCACCCCTCCACTTT.